Listed below are T cell receptor beta chains from one sample, sequenced in a study of T cell responses to AZD1222 COVID-19 vaccine. This table comes from immunoSEQ multiplex PCR, and its TCRdb copy is limited to in-frame clones, with some not included. The profile covers 95,000 to 130,000 clones, with 88% appearing a single time and around 8.7% taken by the ten largest. The sample in question was peripheral blood, obtained on day 0 of AZD1222 vaccination. The receptor set was obtained from an adult in good health. Each CDR3 is given with its conserved first and last residue. Fields, in order: D gene, V gene, CDR3 length, CDR3 protein. A D gene is named only where the DNA matches it firmly.

>TRBD2|TRBV9|18
CASSPRGELAGDKDEQYF
>-|TRBV30|14
CAWSVQDSGNTIYF
>TRBD1|TRBV9|17
CASSGAHRGATNYGYTF
>TRBD1|TRBV6-5|15
CASRMGQAGVTEAFF
>-|TRBV11-3|11
CASSLPYEQYF
>TRBD1|TRBV2|14
CASSDGQGNSPLHF
>-|TRBV19|15
CASSILGGSNQPQHF
>TRBD1|TRBV7-6|15
CASSRQGGTNEKLFF
>-|TRBV30|12
CAWSATSYEQYF
>TRBD1|TRBV11-2|16
CASSRGGDRATDTQYF
>-|TRBV6-5|14
CAEGGSAYNSPLHF
>-|TRBV29-1|16
CSVADDGGEVNYGYTF
>-|TRBV19|16
CASSIEKGLVNTEAFF
>-|TRBV9|15
CASSVGDSVGYGYTF
>TRBD1|TRBV7-2|17
CASSLRTGPYSGNTIYF
>-|TRBV5-1|12
CASSVRGNEQFF
>-|TRBV7-8|16
CASRTREGATNEKLFF
>-|TRBV11-2|15
CASSLMAAANYGYTF
>TRBD1|TRBV28|15
CASSSATGVNYGYTF
>TRBD1|TRBV11-2|15
CASSFNRGANYGYTF
>-|TRBV27|14
CASSTYRTYNEQFF
>-|TRBV28|16
CASSLGGGGRPYGYTF
>-|TRBV5-1|16
CASSPRFEGVGTEAFF
>-|TRBV6-5|16
CASSYSGQKLNYGYTF
>-|TRBV6-5|16
CASSYRVPTRTDTQYF
>-|TRBV7-2|14
CASSSYGEDRQAFF
>-|TRBV5-1|17
CASSSWDAYSGANVLTF
>TRBD2|TRBV27|16
CASSLLSGGALSEQFF
>-|TRBV3-1/TRBV3-2|19
CASSQDQGSRARAGYGYTF
>TRBD1|TRBV7-2|15
CASSRTGTGVYEQYF
>TRBD2|TRBV5-4|16
CASSGRPTSGGTEQYF
>TRBD1|TRBV6-5|14
CASSPGTGINTIYF
>-|TRBV19|15
CASTSIQGGDYGYTF
>-|TRBV19|18
CASSPLFLARGATGELFF
>-|TRBV5-6|16
CASSLAPRGAGNTIYF
>-|TRBV6-5|14
CASSFTGSNQPQHF
>TRBD1|TRBV18|14
CASSPPRTGLEQFF
>-|TRBV5-1|14
CASSLVGYTGELFF
>-|TRBV4-3|13
CASSLWGSGELFF
>-|TRBV20-1|14
CSASGQAESYGYTF
>-|TRBV3-1/TRBV3-2|12
CASRAGDYGYTF
>TRBD2|TRBV5-1|17
CASSLARGTQVYNEQFF
>TRBD1|TRBV11-2|13
CASSPDRAYEQYF
>-|TRBV6-4|14
CASSDGSSTDTQYF
>-|TRBV27|15
CASRGNRPGTGELFF
>-|TRBV21-1|20
CASSNRTSGRKSLDTDTQYF
>-|TRBV11-2|15
CASSLDLAVSYEQYF
>-|TRBV29-1|18
CSVEPSRQILPGLMPQYF
>TRBD1|TRBV23-1|15
CASRPTGTGFTEAFF
>-|TRBV28|16
CASSLFGWTTTYEQYF
>TRBD1|TRBV7-8|16
CASSYPGTGSGEKLFF
>-|TRBV4-1|16
CASSHPVRVASYGYTF
>-|TRBV19|15
CASSIGSANTGELFF